The clone carrying this TCR beta chain was detected once. Its cognate antigen is unknown. This entry is derived from a study of long-term antiretroviral therapy in people with HIV. Broader study findings: It was observed that HIV repertoires exhibited narrower CDR3 length ranges than controls.

A v3.0 immunoSEQ assay was performed at survey level. For every sample, sequencing targeted about 40,000-50,000 T-cell genomes. The assay was immunoSEQ multiplex PCR, and TCRdb's table has in-frame clones only and misses some. The repertoire consists of around 30,000 clones, with over 90% occurring once and the leading ten covering around 6%. The CDR3 covers 14 residues. Per germline, CDR1 LNHDA and CDR2 SQIVND (reference sequence). The V end was cut by 1 base, the J end by 1 base, with 7 bases between. Every one of the donors gave at least one pre-ART PBMC sample and at least two post-ART PBMC samples. Treatment of all HIV participants took place in the United States.

The receptor comes from a middle-aged woman with HIV. V and J are TRBV19 and TRBJ1-1; D not certain. This material consisted of unsorted PBMCs, taken almost 6.7 years after starting antiretroviral therapy. This CDR3 is CASSIGRENTEAFF. CDR3 coding DNA: TGTGCCAGTAGTATAGGGCGGGAGAACACTGAAGCTTTCTTT.